This T cell receptor (beta chain) emerged from a study of regulatory T cells in long-lasting Graves disease. This clonotype was recorded at least ten times. Stated time point: newly diagnosed GD, antithyroid drugs for less than 3 months. Making the TCR library involved RNA that had been extracted from PBMCs. Patients met American Thyroid Association criteria for Graves' disease. iRepertoire HTBI primers and Arm-PCR of CDR3 regions built TCR beta libraries. TCRdb re-analysed the multiplex PCR reads in MiXCR, keeping a single row per CDR3 protein. This sample has 550,000 or so distinct CDR3 sequences, with around 12% found just once. In addition, the sample was reused for a study of T cells in Graves' hyperthyroidism and ophthalmopathy. That study reports: Researchers ran a first-round RT-PCR on the TCR CDR3 using the HTBI primer set.

The clonotype comes from a woman aged 30 to 39 with Graves disease. The material sequenced was peripheral blood mononuclear cells (PBMCs), taken at new diagnosis, from a patient treated with antithyroid drugs.

CDR3 loop: CAISESPGGQPQHF. The CDR3 DNA follows: TGTGCCATCAGTGAGTCCCCAGGGGGACAGCCCCAGCATTTT. This chain joins TRBV10-3 and TRBJ1-5; 7 positions match TRBD1. CDR3 length: 14 residues. The V gene's germline CDR1 is ENHRY and CDR2 SYGVKD. V lost 0 bases to trimming and J lost 7 bases; unmatched junction nucleotides: 3.